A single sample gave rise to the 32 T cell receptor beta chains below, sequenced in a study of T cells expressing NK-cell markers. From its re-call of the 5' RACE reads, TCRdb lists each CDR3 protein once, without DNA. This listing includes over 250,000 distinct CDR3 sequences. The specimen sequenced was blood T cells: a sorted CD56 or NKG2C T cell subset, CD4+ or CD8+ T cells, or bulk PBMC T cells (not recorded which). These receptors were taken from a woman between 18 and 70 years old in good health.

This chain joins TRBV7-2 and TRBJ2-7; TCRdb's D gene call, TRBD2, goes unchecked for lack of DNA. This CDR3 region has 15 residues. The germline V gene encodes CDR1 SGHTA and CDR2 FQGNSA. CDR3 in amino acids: CASSLGLAGGAEQYF.

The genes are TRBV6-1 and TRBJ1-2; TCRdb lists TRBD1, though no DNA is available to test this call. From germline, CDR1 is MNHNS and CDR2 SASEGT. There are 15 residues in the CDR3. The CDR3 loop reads CASTRGGIGPYGYTF.

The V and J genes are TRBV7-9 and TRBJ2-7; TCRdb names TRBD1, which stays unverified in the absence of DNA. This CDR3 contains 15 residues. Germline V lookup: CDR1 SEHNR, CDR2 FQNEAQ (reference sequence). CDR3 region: CASSLAPGGSYEQYF.

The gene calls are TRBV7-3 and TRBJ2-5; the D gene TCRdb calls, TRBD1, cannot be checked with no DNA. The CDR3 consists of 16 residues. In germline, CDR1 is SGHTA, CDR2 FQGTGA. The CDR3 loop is CASSLGQRDSRETQYF.

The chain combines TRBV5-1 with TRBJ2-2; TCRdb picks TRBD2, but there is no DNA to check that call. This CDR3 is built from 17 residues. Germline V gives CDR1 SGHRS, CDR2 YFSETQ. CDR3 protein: CASSLVVDSGSPGELFF.

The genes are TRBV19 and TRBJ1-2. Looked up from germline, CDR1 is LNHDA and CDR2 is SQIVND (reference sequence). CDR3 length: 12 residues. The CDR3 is CASKDFDYGYTF. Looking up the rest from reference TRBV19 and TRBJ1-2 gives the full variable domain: DGGITQSPKYLFRKEGQNVTLSCEQNLNHDAMYWYRQDPGQGLRLIYYSQIVNDFQKGDIAEGYSVSREKKESFPLTVTSAQKNPTAFYLCASKDFDYGYTFGSGTRLTVV.

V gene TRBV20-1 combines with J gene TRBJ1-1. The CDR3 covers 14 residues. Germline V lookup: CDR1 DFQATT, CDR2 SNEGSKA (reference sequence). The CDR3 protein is CSARDATRRTEAFF.

CDR3 region: CASSLVGRVRTDTQYF. The chain has TRBV7-8 and TRBJ2-3; TCRdb's D call of TRBD2 is untestable without DNA. The CDR3 is 16 amino acids. CDR1 is SGHVS and CDR2 is FQNEAQ in the germline V gene. Full variable domain (missing parts from reference TRBV7-8 and TRBJ2-3): GAGVSQSPRYKVAKRGQDVALRCDPISGHVSLFWYQQALGQGPEFLTYFQNEAQLDKSGLPSDRFFAERPEGSVSTLKIQRTQQEDSAVYLCASSLVGRVRTDTQYFGPGTRLTVL.

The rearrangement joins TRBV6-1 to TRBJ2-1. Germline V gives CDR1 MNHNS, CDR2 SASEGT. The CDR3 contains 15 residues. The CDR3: CASRPDRSLSNEQFF.

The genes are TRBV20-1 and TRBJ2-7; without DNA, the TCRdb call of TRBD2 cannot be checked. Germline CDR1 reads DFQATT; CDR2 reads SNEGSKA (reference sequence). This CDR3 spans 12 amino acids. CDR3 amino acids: CSGWAGTYEQYF.

The CDR3 is CASSLSGLLTEAFF. The V call is TRBV27, the J call TRBJ1-1. CDR3 length equals 14 residues. The germline gives CDR1 MNHEY, CDR2 SMNVEV (reference sequence).

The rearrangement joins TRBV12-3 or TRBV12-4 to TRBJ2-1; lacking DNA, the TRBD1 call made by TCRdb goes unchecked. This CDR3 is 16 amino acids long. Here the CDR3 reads CASTPRAGTSYNEQFF.

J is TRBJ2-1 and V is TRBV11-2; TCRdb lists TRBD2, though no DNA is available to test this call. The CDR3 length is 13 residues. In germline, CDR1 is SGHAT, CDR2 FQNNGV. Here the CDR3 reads CASSPGLSRPLFF.

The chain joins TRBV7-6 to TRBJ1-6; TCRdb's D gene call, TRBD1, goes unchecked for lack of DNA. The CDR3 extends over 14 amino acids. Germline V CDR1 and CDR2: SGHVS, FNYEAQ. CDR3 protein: CASSLKGQGSPLHF.

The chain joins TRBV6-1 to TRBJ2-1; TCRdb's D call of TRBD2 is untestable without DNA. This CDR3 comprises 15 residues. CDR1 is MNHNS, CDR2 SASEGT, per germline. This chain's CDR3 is CASSEEMGLRNEQFF.

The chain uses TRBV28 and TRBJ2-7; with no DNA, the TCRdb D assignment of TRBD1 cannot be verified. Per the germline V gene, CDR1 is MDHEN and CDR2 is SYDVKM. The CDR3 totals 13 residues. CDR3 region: CASRREGTNEQYF.

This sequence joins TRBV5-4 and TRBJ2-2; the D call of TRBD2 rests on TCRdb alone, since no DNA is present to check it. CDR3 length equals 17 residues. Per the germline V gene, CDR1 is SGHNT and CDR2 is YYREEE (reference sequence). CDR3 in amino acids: CASSPPTSGRSTGELFF.

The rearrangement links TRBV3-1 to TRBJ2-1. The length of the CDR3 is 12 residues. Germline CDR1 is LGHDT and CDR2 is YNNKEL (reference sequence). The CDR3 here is CASSQGSHEQFF.

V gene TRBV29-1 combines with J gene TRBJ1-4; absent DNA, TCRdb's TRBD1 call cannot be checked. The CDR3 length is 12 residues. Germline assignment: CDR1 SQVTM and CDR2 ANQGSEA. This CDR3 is CSVGGADEKLFF.

This CDR3 is CASSLAGLAGTYEQYF. The chain employs TRBV7-2 and TRBJ2-7; TCRdb indicates TRBD2, and absent DNA this call remains unverified. CDR1 is SGHTA and CDR2 is FQGNSA in the germline V gene. This CDR3 comprises 16 residues.

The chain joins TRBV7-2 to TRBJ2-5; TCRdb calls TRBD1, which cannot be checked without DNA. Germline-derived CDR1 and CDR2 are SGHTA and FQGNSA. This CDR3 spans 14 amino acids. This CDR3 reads CASSLNRGVETQYF.

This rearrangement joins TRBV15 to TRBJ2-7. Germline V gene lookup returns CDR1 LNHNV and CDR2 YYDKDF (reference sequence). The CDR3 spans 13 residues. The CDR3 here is CATSRDRRYEQYF.

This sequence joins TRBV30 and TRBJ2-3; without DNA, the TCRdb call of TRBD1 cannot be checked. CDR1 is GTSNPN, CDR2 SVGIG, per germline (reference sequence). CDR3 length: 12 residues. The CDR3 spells CAWSPGADTQYF.

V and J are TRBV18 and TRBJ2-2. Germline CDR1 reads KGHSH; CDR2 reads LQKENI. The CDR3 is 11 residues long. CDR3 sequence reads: CASAYTGELFF.

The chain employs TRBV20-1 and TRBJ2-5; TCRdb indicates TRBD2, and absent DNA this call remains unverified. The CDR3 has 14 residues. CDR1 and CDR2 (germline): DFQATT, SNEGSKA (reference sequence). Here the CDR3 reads CSAPGLASPETQYF.

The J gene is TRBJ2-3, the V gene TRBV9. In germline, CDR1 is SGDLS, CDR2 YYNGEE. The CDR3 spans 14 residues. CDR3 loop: CASSVPPVGDTQYF.

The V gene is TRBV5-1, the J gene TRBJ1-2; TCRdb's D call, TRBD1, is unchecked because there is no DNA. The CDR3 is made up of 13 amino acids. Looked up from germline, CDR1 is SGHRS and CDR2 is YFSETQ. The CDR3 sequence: CASAVGQGDGYTF.

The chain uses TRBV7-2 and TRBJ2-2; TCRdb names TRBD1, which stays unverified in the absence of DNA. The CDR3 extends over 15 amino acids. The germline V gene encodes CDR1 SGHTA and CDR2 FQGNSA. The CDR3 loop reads CASSLLGQGTGELFF.

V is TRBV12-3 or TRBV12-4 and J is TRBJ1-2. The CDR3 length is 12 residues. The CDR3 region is CASSWSRNGYTF.

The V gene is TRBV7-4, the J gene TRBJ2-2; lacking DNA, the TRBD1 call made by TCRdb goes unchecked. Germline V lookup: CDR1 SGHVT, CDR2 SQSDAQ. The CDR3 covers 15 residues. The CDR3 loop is CASSPGAGNTGELFF.

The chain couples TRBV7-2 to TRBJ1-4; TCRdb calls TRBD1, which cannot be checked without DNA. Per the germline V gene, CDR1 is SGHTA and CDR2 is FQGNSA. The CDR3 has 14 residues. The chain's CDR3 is CASSKRDRDWGLFF. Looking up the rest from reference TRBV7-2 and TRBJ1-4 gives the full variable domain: GAGVSQSPSNKVTEKGKDVELRCDPISGHTALYWYRQSLGQGLEFLIYFQGNSAPDKSGLPSDRFSAERTGGSVSTLTIQRTQQEDSAVYLCASSKRDRDWGLFFGSGTQLSVL.

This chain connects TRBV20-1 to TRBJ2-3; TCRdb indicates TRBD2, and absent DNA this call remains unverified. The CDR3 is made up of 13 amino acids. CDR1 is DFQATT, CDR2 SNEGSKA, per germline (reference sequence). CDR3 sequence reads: CRAQRGGLDTQYF.